This section outlines one T cell receptor (beta chain) sequence together with its context. Libraries were prepared by immunoSEQ multiplex PCR; TCRdb keeps only in-frame clonotypes and omits some of them. In the table there are some 40,000 clones, roughly 88% of which are singletons. The data derive from a study of blood T cell repertoires in COVID-19. In the study overall: The origin of the acute and convalescent COVID-19 samples was the United States, Italy and Spain.

The CDR3 is 15 residues long. The V and J ends lost 0 bases and 1 base respectively, with 10 bases between them. Germline V gives CDR1 LNHNV, CDR2 YYDKDF (reference sequence). Sequences were obtained from peripheral blood. The TCR originated in a man aged 70-80 years with active COVID-19. The V and J genes are TRBV15 and TRBJ2-7; D is uncertain. The CDR3 spells CATSREGQVSYEQYF. CDR3 sequence (DNA): TGTGCCACCAGCAGAGAAGGCCAGGTTTCCTACGAGCAGTACTTC.